One and the same sample provided the 7 T cell receptor beta chains below, sequenced in a study of control samples from healthy donors and cancer patients. This table comes from immunoSEQ multiplex PCR, and its TCRdb copy is limited to in-frame clones, with some not included. The table shows about 75,000 clones, with less than 95% occurring only once. Sequencing input: blood. These receptor sequences come from a woman in her 40s in good health.

The genes are TRBV5-1 and TRBJ1-2; possible D gene TRBD1, 6 bases. The CDR3 spans 14 residues. Germline loops: CDR1 SGHRS, CDR2 YFSETQ. Trimming removed 8 bases from V and 1 base from J, with 15 bases in between. CDR3 DNA sequence: TGCGCCAGTTCCCAGGGGAATGGTAACTATGGCTACACCTTC. It encodes CASSQGNGNYGYTF.

V is TRBV23-1 and J is TRBJ2-3; the D is unclear. TRBV23-1 is flagged as an ORF with uncertain function. V was shortened by 2 bases and J by 7 bases, with 7 bases between the two germline ends. The CDR3 contains 12 residues. This CDR3 reads CASSQAPYTQYF. The CDR3 coding sequence is TGCGCCAGCAGTCAAGCACCCTATACGCAGTATTTT.

The J gene is TRBJ1-3, the V gene TRBV2, with 9 bases that match TRBD1. V was pared by 8 bases and J by 4 bases, with 3 bases of the junction left unmatched. Per the germline V gene, CDR1 is SNHLY and CDR2 is FYNNEI. CDR3 length: 13 residues. This chain's CDR3 is CASGTGPGNTIYF. The DNA of the CDR3 is TGTGCCAGCGGGACAGGGCCCGGAAACACCATATATTTT.

This CDR3 reads CASSRQGITEAFF. DNA for the CDR3: TGTGCCAGCAGCCGACAGGGGATAACTGAAGCTTTCTTT. The genes are TRBV6-2 or TRBV6-3 and TRBJ1-1; 8 bases match TRBD1. Germline CDR1 is MNHEY and CDR2 is SVGEGT. The V gene end was trimmed by 6 bases and the J gene end by 5 bases; junction bases not matched to a gene: 5. The CDR3 consists of 13 residues.

The gene calls are TRBV7-2 and TRBJ1-5; D gene unclear. The V end lost 1 base, the J end lost 7 bases, and 11 bases lay between the germline ends. The CDR3 extends over 14 amino acids. The germline V gene has CDR1 SGHTA and CDR2 FQGNSA. CDR3 in amino acids: CASSLEAGRQPQHF. CDR3 DNA sequence: TGTGCCAGCAGCTTAGAGGCGGGGAGGCAGCCCCAGCATTTT.

The chain is built from TRBV12-5 and TRBJ1-2, with D unclear. Trimming shortened V by 5 bases and J by 6 bases, and 16 bases separated the two germline ends. CDR3 length: 14 amino acids. The germline CDR1 and CDR2 sequences are LGHNT and FRNRAP. The chain's CDR3 is CASGHPRAPHGYTF. CDR3 sequence (DNA): TGTGCTAGTGGTCATCCCCGGGCCCCGCATGGCTACACCTTC. Variable domain in full (rest from reference TRBV12-5 and TRBJ1-2): DARVTQTPRHKVTEMGQEVTMRCQPILGHNTVFWYRQTMMQGLELLAYFRNRAPLDDSGMPKDRFSAEMPDATLATLKIQPSEPRDSAVYFCASGHPRAPHGYTFGSGTRLTVV.

The gene calls are TRBV24-1 and TRBJ1-5; D is unresolved. The CDR3 has 14 amino acids. The germline CDR1 and CDR2 sequences are KGHDR and SFDVKD. Trimming took 4 bases from V and 1 from J, leaving 7 bases between them. The CDR3 DNA is TGTGCCACCAGTGAGGCGGCCAGCAATCAGCCCCAGCATTTT. Its translation is CATSEAASNQPQHF.